The 20 T cell receptor beta chains listed next were all sequenced from one sample in a study of OX40 agonist ivuxolimab in advanced cancers. The library was produced with the immunoSEQ multiplex PCR assay. Here the immuneACCESS table is served through TCRdb, limited to in-frame sequences with V and J called. Missing clones are a known gap in these copies; in checked studies unresolved V genes cover under half, and the rest lacks a known reason. The sample table shows tens of thousands of clones, and roughly 82% are seen once. Of the sample, approximately 11% falls within the top ten clones. The sequences come from CD4+ or CD8+ T cells sorted from blood, collected in a trial of the OX40 agonist ivuxolimab. These receptors all come from an adult with an advanced solid tumor such as melanoma, head and neck, liver or kidney cancer.

This chain uses TRBV7-2 with TRBJ2-7, with 7 bases identical to TRBD1. With V trimmed by 4 bases and J by 2 bases, 8 bases remained unmatched. Germline V gives CDR1 SGHTA, CDR2 FQGNSA. CDR3 length: 15 residues. In nucleotides, the CDR3 is TGTGCCAGCAGCTCACAGGGGCCAGGCGCCTACGAGCAGTACTTC. It specifies CASSSQGPGAYEQYF.

The chain carries TRBV19 and TRBJ2-1; 9 bases match TRBD1. The J segment lost 4 bases and the V segment lost 6 bases, leaving 7 bases of the junction unmatched. CDR3 length: 15 residues. Germline V gene data show CDR1 as LNHDA and CDR2 as SQIVND (reference sequence). DNA of the CDR3: TGTGCCAGTAGGCCCGGGACAGGGAGTTACAATGAGCAGTTCTTC. Translated: CASRPGTGSYNEQFF.

The rearrangement joins TRBV19 to TRBJ2-7; D tentatively reads TRBD1 or TRBD2 (5 bases each). The germline gives CDR1 LNHDA, CDR2 SQIVND (reference sequence). This CDR3 has 11 residues. Trimming took 6 bases from V and 12 from J, leaving 15 bases between them. CDR3 protein: CASRVGPIWYV. CDR3 coding DNA: TGTGCCAGTAGGGTGGGACCGATCTGGTACGTC.

This sequence joins TRBV5-8 and TRBJ1-2, with TRBD1 matching over 9 bases. This CDR3 has 16 residues. The V gene's germline CDR1 is SGHTS and CDR2 YDEGEE. With V trimmed by 0 bases and J by 7 bases, 10 bases remained unmatched. Written as DNA, the CDR3 is TGTGCCAGCAGCTTGGGAACAGGGGGCTCAGTACGTGGCTACACCTTC. It translates to CASSLGTGGSVRGYTF.

The chain uses TRBV7-2 and TRBJ2-1; TRBD1 is a possible D gene (5 bases). The CDR3 has 13 residues. Trimming removed 1 base at V and 9 bases at J, with 10 bases between. Germline V gene sequence: CDR1 SGHTA, CDR2 FQGNSA. DNA of the CDR3: TGTGCCAGCAGCTTAGGGGGTAGGGGTGAGCAGTTCTTC. It specifies CASSLGGRGEQFF. The whole variable domain, filled in from reference TRBV7-2 and TRBJ2-1, reads GAGVSQSPSNKVTEKGKDVELRCDPISGHTALYWYRQSLGQGLEFLIYFQGNSAPDKSGLPSDRFSAERTGGSVSTLTIQRTQQEDSAVYLCASSLGGRGEQFFGPGTRLTVL.

The rearrangement links TRBV5-1 to TRBJ1-1; possibly TRBD1 for D (5 bases). Germline values: CDR1 SGHRS, CDR2 YFSETQ. The CDR3 has 13 amino acids. V was clipped by 4 bases and J by 6 bases, with 13 bases between them. The CDR3 reads CASSPGGAAEAFF. For the CDR3, the DNA is TGCGCCAGCAGCCCGGGGGGAGCGGCTGAAGCTTTCTTT.

Only one count was recorded for this clone. The same CDR3 arises from other DNA sequences in this sample as well. The chain couples TRBV7-8 to TRBJ2-7; D perhaps matches TRBD1 (6 bases). The CDR3 is 13 amino acids. Trimming stripped 3 bases from V and 3 bases from J, with 9 bases between. The V gene's germline CDR1 is SGHVS and CDR2 FQNEAQ. The DNA for the CDR3 is TGTGCCAGCAGCTTGGACAGTCTCTACGAGCAGTACGTC. It yields the protein CASSLDSLYEQYV.

This clone has only one observation. V and J are TRBV11-2 and TRBJ1-2; 7 positions agree with TRBD1. V was pared by 5 bases and J by 6 bases, with 6 bases of the junction left unmatched. This CDR3 is built from 13 residues. Germline CDR1 SGHAT, CDR2 FQNNGV. The CDR3 region is CASSPTGLDGYTF. The CDR3 region has the DNA TGTGCCAGCAGCCCGACAGGGCTAGATGGCTACACCTTC.

This clone was seen once. The chain has TRBV4-2 and TRBJ2-7; D gene uncertain. The germline V gene encodes CDR1 LGHNA and CDR2 YNFKEQ. The CDR3 runs to 11 residues. Trimming shortened V by 5 bases and J by 3 bases, and 5 bases separated the two germline ends. The CDR3 spells CASSSVYEQYF. The CDR3 DNA sequence: TGTGCCAGCAGCAGCGTCTACGAGCAGTACTTC.

This chain links TRBV6-6 with TRBJ2-1; possible D gene TRBD1, 6 bases. Germline V gene lookup returns CDR1 MNHNY and CDR2 SVGAGI (reference sequence). V lost 6 bases, J lost 4 bases, and 16 bases lay in between. This CDR3 region has 15 residues. CDR3 coding DNA: TGTGCCAGCAGCTCACAGGGAGCGTCTTACAATGAGCAGTTCTTC. Protein: CASSSQGASYNEQFF.

This clone was counted a few times. The chain is built from TRBV5-4 and TRBJ1-2, with D perhaps TRBD1 (5 bases). The germline CDR1 and CDR2 sequences are SGHNT and YYREEE (reference sequence). The V gene lost 4 bases and the J gene lost 4 bases, with 20 bases spanning the gap. The CDR3 runs 16 residues. The CDR3 is CASSAGESTGGYGYTF. In nucleotides, the CDR3 is TGTGCCAGCAGCGCGGGGGAAAGCACAGGCGGCTATGGCTACACCTTC.

This rearrangement joins TRBV30 to TRBJ1-3, with no clear D. CDR3 length equals 14 residues. In germline, CDR1 is GTSNPN, CDR2 SVGIG (reference sequence). V was clipped by 1 base and J by 0 bases, with 7 bases between them. The CDR3 protein is CAWSGGYSGNTIYF. For the CDR3, the DNA is TGTGCCTGGAGTGGAGGATACTCTGGAAACACCATATATTTT.

This rearrangement joins TRBV19 to TRBJ1-1; D unresolved. The germline CDR1 and CDR2 sequences are LNHDA and SQIVND (reference sequence). The CDR3 totals 15 residues. Trimming stripped 1 base from V and 5 bases from J, with 14 bases between. The CDR3: CASSIGGGGRTEAFF. The CDR3, as DNA: TGTGCCAGTAGTATAGGTGGAGGAGGGCGGACTGAAGCTTTCTTT.

The chain employs TRBV2 and TRBJ1-5; perhaps TRBD1 as D (6 bases). This CDR3 is 14 amino acids long. Germline values: CDR1 SNHLY, CDR2 FYNNEI. V was clipped by 7 bases and J by 7 bases, with 17 bases between them. CDR3 nucleotide sequence: TGTGCCAGCAAGGGAAGGGCAGGGGAACAGCCCCAGCATTTT. This translates into CASKGRAGEQPQHF.

The genes are TRBV18 and TRBJ2-2; D unresolved. This CDR3 has 15 amino acids. Germline-derived CDR1 and CDR2 are KGHSH and LQKENI. Trimming stripped 5 bases from V and 2 bases from J, with 12 bases between. The CDR3 reads CASSFAAGNTGELFF. The CDR3 DNA follows: TGTGCCAGCTCATTCGCGGCAGGTAACACCGGGGAGCTGTTTTTT.

The chain carries TRBV7-2 and TRBJ1-2; D gene unclear. This CDR3 has 13 amino acids. The germline CDR1 and CDR2 sequences are SGHTA and FQGNSA. The V and J ends lost 8 bases and 4 bases respectively, with 14 bases between them. The DNA for the CDR3 is TGTGCCAGCGGTGCAACAGTTTCCTATGGCTACACCTTC. It yields the protein CASGATVSYGYTF.

This clone was counted a few times. The rearrangement links TRBV4-2 to TRBJ2-2; TRBD1 might be the D (6 bases). CDR1 LGHNA and CDR2 YNFKEQ come from the germline V gene. V was clipped by 6 bases and J by 1 base, with 15 bases between them. The CDR3 has 16 residues. Written as DNA, the CDR3 is TGTGCCAGCAGACCATTTGGGACAAAGAACACCGGGGAGCTGTTTTTT. Translation: CASRPFGTKNTGELFF.

V and J are TRBV4-1 and TRBJ2-4; TRBD1 aligns across 8 bases. J lost 10 bases, V lost 1 base, and 6 bases had no gene match. This CDR3 is built from 14 residues. From germline, CDR1 is MGHRA and CDR2 YSYEKL. Here the CDR3 DNA reads TGCGCCAGCAGCCAAGCCGGGACAGGAGGTATTCAGTACTTC. Its protein is CASSQAGTGGIQYF.

The chain employs TRBV4-1 and TRBJ2-1; the match to TRBD2 covers 7 bases. The germline CDR1 and CDR2 sequences are MGHRA and YSYEKL. The J segment lost 7 bases and the V segment lost 4 bases, leaving 16 bases of the junction unmatched. This CDR3 region has 17 residues. The CDR3 here is CASSPRGEIGLGNEQFF. CDR3 DNA: TGCGCCAGCAGCCCTCGGGGGGAGATAGGGTTAGGGAATGAGCAGTTCTTC.

The rearrangement uses TRBV27 and TRBJ2-3; 9 positions match TRBD2. J gave up 2 bases and V 6 bases, and 3 bases lay outside the gene matches. The CDR3 sequence is 14 residues long. Germline loops: CDR1 MNHEY, CDR2 SMNVEV (reference sequence). The CDR3 region is CASSLAGITDTQYF. The CDR3 DNA reads as TGTGCCAGCAGCCTAGCGGGGATCACAGATACGCAGTATTTT.